This passage covers 9 T cell receptor beta chains from one sample sequenced in a study of blood T cells in healthy people across ages. Using a J-beta primer mix together with a sample-barcoded 5' primer, a second PCR was run for roughly 7 to 11 cycles. TCRdb used MiXCR to reprocess the 5' RACE reads, holding one entry per CDR3 protein. The table has about 1,500,000 distinct CDR3 sequences, approximately 38% seen once. Sequenced material: blood. The receptors derive from a woman aged 18-29 years in good health.

The chain uses TRBV2 and TRBJ2-7; 7 positions match TRBD1. With V trimmed by 2 bases and J by 0 bases, 10 bases remained unmatched. CDR3 length equals 17 residues. The germline V gene has CDR1 SNHLY and CDR2 FYNNEI. The CDR3 coding sequence is TGTGCCAGCAGTGAATCCTGGGGACAGATGAGCTCCTACGAGCAGTACTTC. The encoded protein is CASSESWGQMSSYEQYF.

This clonotype was recorded a few times. V is TRBV30 and J is TRBJ2-1; D is perhaps TRBD1 (5 bases). This CDR3 contains 13 residues. Germline V CDR1 and CDR2: GTSNPN, SVGIG (reference sequence). The V end was cut by 2 bases, the J end by 3 bases, with 8 bases between. In DNA, the CDR3 is TGTGCCTGGAGTAAGACAGTCTACAATGAGCAGTTCTTC. Amino acids: CAWSKTVYNEQFF.

The rearrangement joins TRBV18 to TRBJ2-2; D call uncertain. CDR3 length equals 13 residues. Germline CDR1 KGHSH, CDR2 LQKENI. Trimming cost V 2 bases and J 6 bases, with 7 bases left between them. DNA of the CDR3: TGTGCCAGCTCACCAGCGCCAGCCGGGGAGCTGTTTTTT. This translates into CASSPAPAGELFF.

V usage is TRBV4-1 and J usage is TRBJ1-6; D is undetermined. Germline V lookup: CDR1 MGHRA, CDR2 YSYEKL. The CDR3 is 15 amino acids. Trimming shortened V by 2 bases and J by 4 bases, and 9 bases separated the two germline ends. This CDR3 is CASSQNVGYNSPLHF. The CDR3 DNA sequence: TGCGCCAGCAGCCAAAACGTTGGGTATAATTCACCCCTCCACTTT.

J is TRBJ2-7 and V is TRBV20-1; D uncertain. Trimming cost V 0 bases and J 1 base, with 4 bases left between them. The CDR3 contains 12 residues. CDR1 and CDR2 from the germline V gene are DFQATT and SNEGSKA (reference sequence). In DNA, the CDR3 is TGCAGTGCTAGAGAAAATTCCTACGAGCAGTACTTC. Protein: CSARENSYEQYF.

The count of this clonotype is one. CDR3 bases: TGTGCCAGCAGCCAAAGGCCCCGGACTAGCGGGAGGGCTTATAGTAGAAATGAGCAGTACTTC. Encoded protein: CASSQRPRTSGRAYSRNEQYF. The rearrangement links TRBV3-1 to TRBJ2-7; 15 bases are shared with TRBD2. The germline CDR1 and CDR2 sequences are LGHDT and YNNKEL (reference sequence). The CDR3 extends over 21 amino acids. The V gene end was trimmed by 2 bases and the J gene end by 7 bases; junction bases not matched to a gene: 21.

The rearrangement uses TRBV27 and TRBJ1-5; possible D gene TRBD1, 6 bases. Trimming took off 5 bases at V and 6 bases at J, with 14 bases between the two ends. In germline, CDR1 is MNHEY, CDR2 SMNVEV (reference sequence). This CDR3 has 14 amino acids. CDR3 loop: CASSKGGGGQPQHF. CDR3 bases: TGTGCCAGCAGTAAGGGGGGGGGTGGTCAGCCCCAGCATTTT.

The chain links TRBV12-3 or TRBV12-4 to TRBJ2-5, with D possibly TRBD2 on 6 matching bases. The CDR3 spans 16 residues. V was trimmed by 4 bases and J by 5 bases, leaving 20 bases between them. CDR3 DNA sequence: TGTGCCAGCAGTTATGCGGGACTCTACCCAAGGGAGACCCAGTACTTC. Translation gives CASSYAGLYPRETQYF.

This sequence joins TRBV20-1 and TRBJ1-2, with 7 bases aligning to TRBD1. CDR1 is DFQATT and CDR2 is SNEGSKA in the germline V gene (reference sequence). The V and J ends lost 5 bases and 2 bases, in that order; junction bases with no gene match: 14. The CDR3 is 16 residues long. In DNA form, the CDR3 reads TGCAGTGCTCTAGGGGGGAGACAGGGAGCGAACTATGGCTACACCTTC. It translates to CSALGGRQGANYGYTF.